Given below is one T cell receptor (beta chain) in context. What it binds is not known. This entry is derived from a study of blood T cells in healthy people across ages. V was clipped by 2 bases and J by 4 bases; unmatched bases: 6. The CDR3 consists of 15 residues. Germline V gives CDR1 MRHNA, CDR2 SNTAGT. The study, taken as a whole, reports: One million T cells yielded diversity estimates that were considered underestimates.

With a J-beta primer mix and a sample-barcoded 5' primer, a second PCR ran about 6 to 11 cycles. MiXCR was run by TCRdb on the 5' RACE reads, yielding one entry per CDR3 protein. The sample lists 550,000 to 650,000 distinct CDR3 sequences, about 26% occurring once. This sample was also put to use in a study of T cells of mothers and their children.

Sample: blood. This receptor was taken from a boy between 2 and 10 years old in good health. The chain uses TRBV6-4 and TRBJ2-3, with TRBD2 matching over 7 bases. DNA for the CDR3: TGTGCCAGCAGTGACGAGGGAGGGCCCGCAGATACGCAGTATTTT. Translating it yields CASSDEGGPADTQYF.